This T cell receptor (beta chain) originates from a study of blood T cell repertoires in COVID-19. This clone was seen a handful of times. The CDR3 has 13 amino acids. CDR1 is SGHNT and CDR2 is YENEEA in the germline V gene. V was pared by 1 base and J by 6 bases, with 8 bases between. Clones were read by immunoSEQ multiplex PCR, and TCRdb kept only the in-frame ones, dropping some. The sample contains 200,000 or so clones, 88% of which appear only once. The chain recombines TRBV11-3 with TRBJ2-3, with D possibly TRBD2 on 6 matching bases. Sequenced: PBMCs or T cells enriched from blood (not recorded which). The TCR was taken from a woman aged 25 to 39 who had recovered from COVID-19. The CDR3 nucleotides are TGTGCCAGCAGCTTAGGGGGGGAGGATACGCAGTATTTT. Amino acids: CASSLGGEDTQYF.